This entry lists 13 T cell receptor beta chains sequenced from one sample in a study of blood T cell repertoires in COVID-19. Data came from immunoSEQ multiplex PCR; TCRdb stores just in-frame clones and leaves some out. This table has 150,000 to 200,000 clones, over 80% appearing once. Specimen: peripheral blood. The receptors derive from a woman aged 70 to 79 with COVID-19, enrolled during active disease.

The chain combines TRBV6-2 or TRBV6-3 with TRBJ2-1; perhaps TRBD2 as D (5 bases). This CDR3 has 15 residues. V was cut by 0 bases and J by 6 bases, with 12 bases left in between. The germline gives CDR1 MNHEY, CDR2 SVGEGT. The CDR3 nucleotides read TGTGCCAGCAGTTACTCGGGCGGGCGTACCAATGAGCAGTTCTTC. It is translated as CASSYSGGRTNEQFF.

The chain combines TRBV12-3 or TRBV12-4 with TRBJ2-3, with D unclear. With 6 bases removed from V and 6 bases from J, the gap between germline ends came to 10 bases. The CDR3 has 12 amino acids. The CDR3 loop is CASSPRRDTQYF. CDR3 in DNA: TGTGCCAGCAGCCCACGTCGGGATACGCAGTATTTT.

The chain employs TRBV27 and TRBJ1-1; no firm D call. This CDR3 has 13 amino acids. Between the trimmed V and J ends, which lost 3 bases and 5 bases, there was a span of 10 bases. Looked up from germline, CDR1 is MNHEY and CDR2 is SMNVEV (reference sequence). CDR3 coding DNA: TGTGCCAGCAGTTTTCGGCGGTATACTGAAGCTTTCTTT. The encoded protein is CASSFRRYTEAFF.

V and J are TRBV11-3 and TRBJ2-3, with unresolved D. V dropped 2 bases and J dropped 2 bases, with 8 bases sitting between them. In germline, CDR1 is SGHNT, CDR2 YENEEA. This CDR3 is 14 amino acids long. CDR3 residues: CASSLTASTDTQYF. In DNA, the CDR3 is TGTGCCAGCAGCTTAACAGCTTCCACAGATACGCAGTATTTT.

This chain uses TRBV3-1 (or the pseudogene TRBV3-2) with TRBJ1-2; 7 bases are a match to TRBD1. The CDR3 runs 20 residues. The germline CDR1 and CDR2 sequences are LGHDT and YNNKEL (reference sequence). V dropped 5 bases and J dropped 4; count of bases not matched to a gene: 25. The CDR3 here is CASSYRPGQLTHYRAYGYTF. CDR3 in DNA: TGTGCCAGCAGCTACCGACCGGGACAGCTAACACACTACCGAGCCTATGGCTACACCTTC.

V gene TRBV19 combines with J gene TRBJ1-2; no clear D gene. The germline V and J ends were trimmed by 5 bases and 6 bases, with 4 bases remaining between them. The germline gives CDR1 LNHDA, CDR2 SQIVND (reference sequence). The CDR3 runs 10 residues. CDR3 residues: CASSRDGYTF. CDR3 coding DNA: TGTGCCAGTAGTCGAGATGGCTACACCTTC.

The chain carries TRBV7-2 and TRBJ2-5, with 8 nucleotides matching TRBD1. There are 15 residues in the CDR3. J gave up 5 bases and V 5 bases, and 10 bases lay outside the gene matches. Germline V gene sequence: CDR1 SGHTA, CDR2 FQGNSA. CDR3 region: CASSRMTGAGETQYF. The CDR3 DNA reads TGTGCCAGCAGCCGTATGACAGGGGCAGGGGAGACCCAGTACTTC.

V gene TRBV28 combines with J gene TRBJ1-5; a possible D gene is TRBD1 (6 bases). Germline V CDR1 and CDR2: MDHEN, SYDVKM. V was clipped by 4 bases and J by 3 bases, with 16 bases between them. CDR3 length equals 16 residues. CDR3 loop: CASSSPRTAFNQPQHF. The DNA for the CDR3 is TGTGCCAGCAGTTCGCCCCGGACAGCCTTCAATCAGCCCCAGCATTTT.

The chain employs TRBV19 and TRBJ1-5; no reliable D call. The CDR3 extends over 15 amino acids. Germline CDR1 is LNHDA and CDR2 is SQIVND (reference sequence). V lost 3 bases, J lost 2 bases, and 11 bases lay in between. The CDR3 DNA reads TGTGCCAGTAGTATGGGGAGGGTTGGCAATCAGCCCCAGCATTTT. The encoded protein is CASSMGRVGNQPQHF.

The V and J genes are TRBV30 and TRBJ2-2; the match to TRBD1 covers 8 bases. The germline V gene has CDR1 GTSNPN and CDR2 SVGIG (reference sequence). CDR3 length equals 16 residues. V was pared by 4 bases and J by 4 bases, with 11 bases of the junction left unmatched. CDR3 sequence: CAWMGPDRAFTGELFF. The CDR3 DNA follows: TGTGCCTGGATGGGTCCGGACAGGGCCTTCACCGGGGAGCTGTTTTTT. Full variable domain (outside the CDR3, taken from reference TRBV30 and TRBJ2-2): SQTIHQWPATLVQPVGSPLSLECTVEGTSNPNLYWYRQAAGRGLQLLFYSVGIGQISSEVPQNLSASRPQDRQFILSSKKLLLSDSGFYLCAWMGPDRAFTGELFFGEGSRLTVL.

This clone is a singleton in its sample. The rearrangement uses TRBV28 and TRBJ2-1; TRBD2 aligns across 8 bases. The V gene end was trimmed by 6 bases and the J gene end by 0 bases; junction bases not matched to a gene: 7. From germline, CDR1 is MDHEN and CDR2 SYDVKM. The CDR3 totals 16 residues. CDR3 bases: TGTGCCAGCAGGGTCGCGGGGGGATTCTCCTACAATGAGCAGTTCTTC. Encoded protein: CASRVAGGFSYNEQFF.

The chain couples TRBV2 to TRBJ1-2; unclear D gene. Trimming removed 10 bases from V and 8 bases from J, with 14 bases in between. Germline loops: CDR1 SNHLY, CDR2 FYNNEI. There are 11 residues in the CDR3. This CDR3 reads CAIFGGRGYTF. The CDR3 coding sequence is TGTGCCATCTTTGGAGGGCGCGGCTACACCTTC.

The chain employs TRBV28 and TRBJ2-6, with TRBD1 as a possible D gene (6 bases). CDR3 size: 15 residues. Between the trimmed V and J ends, which lost 6 bases and 1 base, there was a span of 10 bases. Germline loops: CDR1 MDHEN, CDR2 SYDVKM. The CDR3 nucleotides read TGTGCCAGCAGCCAAGGGGGTTCTGGGGCCAACGTCCTGACTTTC. Amino acids: CASSQGGSGANVLTF.